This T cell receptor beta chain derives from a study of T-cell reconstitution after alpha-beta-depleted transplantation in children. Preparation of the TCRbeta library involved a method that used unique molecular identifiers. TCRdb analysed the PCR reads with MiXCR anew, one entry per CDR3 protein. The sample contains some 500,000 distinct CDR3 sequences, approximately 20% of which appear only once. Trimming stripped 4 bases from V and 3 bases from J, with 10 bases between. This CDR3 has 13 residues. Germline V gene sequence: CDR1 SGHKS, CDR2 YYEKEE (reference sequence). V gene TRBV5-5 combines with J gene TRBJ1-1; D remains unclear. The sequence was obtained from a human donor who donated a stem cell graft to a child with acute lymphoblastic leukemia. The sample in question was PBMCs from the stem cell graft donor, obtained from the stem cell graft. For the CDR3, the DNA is TGTGCCAGCAGCCCTCAGGTTTACACTGAAGCTTTCTTT. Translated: CASSPQVYTEAFF. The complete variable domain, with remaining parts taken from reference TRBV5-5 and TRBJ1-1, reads DAGVTQSPTHLIKTRGQQVTLRCSPISGHKSVSWYQQVLGQGPQFIFQYYEKEERGRGNFPDRFSARQFPNYSSELNVNALLLGDSALYLCASSPQVYTEAFFGQGTRLTVV.